This T cell receptor (beta chain) was sequenced for a study of blood T cell repertoires in COVID-19. Sequencing was performed with immunoSEQ multiplex PCR; in TCRdb, only in-frame clones are kept and a portion is missing. The sample includes 400,000 or so clones, approximately 89% of them seen just once. The germline V gene has CDR1 LGHDT and CDR2 YNNKEL (reference sequence). V shed 4 bases and J shed 6 bases, with 16 bases lying between them. The CDR3 has 15 residues. The sample was peripheral blood. The chain recombines TRBV3-1 (or the pseudogene TRBV3-2) with TRBJ2-1; a possible D gene is TRBD1 (5 bases). The receptor's source is a woman aged 40-49 years with COVID-19, enrolled during active disease. CDR3 sequence: CASSPITGRANEQFF. DNA of the CDR3: TGTGCCAGCAGCCCTATCACCGGCAGGGCCAATGAGCAGTTCTTC.